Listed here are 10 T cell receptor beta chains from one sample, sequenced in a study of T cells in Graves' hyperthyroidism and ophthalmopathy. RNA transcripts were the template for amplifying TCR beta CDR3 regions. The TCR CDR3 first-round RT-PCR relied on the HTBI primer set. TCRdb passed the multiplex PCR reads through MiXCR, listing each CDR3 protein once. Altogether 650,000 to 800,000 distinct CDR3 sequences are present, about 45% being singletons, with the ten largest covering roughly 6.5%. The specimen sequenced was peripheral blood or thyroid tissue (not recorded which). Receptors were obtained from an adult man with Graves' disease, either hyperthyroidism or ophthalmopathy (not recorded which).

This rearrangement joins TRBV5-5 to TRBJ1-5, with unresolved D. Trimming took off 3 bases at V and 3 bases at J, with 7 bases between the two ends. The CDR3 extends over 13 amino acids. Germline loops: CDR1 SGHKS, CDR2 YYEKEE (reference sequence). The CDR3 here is CASSSTLNQPQHF. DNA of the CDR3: TGTGCCAGCAGCTCGACTCTCAATCAGCCCCAGCATTTT.

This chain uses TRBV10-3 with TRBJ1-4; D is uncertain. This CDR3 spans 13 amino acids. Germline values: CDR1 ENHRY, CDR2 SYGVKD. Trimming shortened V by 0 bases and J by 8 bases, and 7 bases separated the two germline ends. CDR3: CAISESMEEKLFF. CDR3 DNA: TGTGCCATCAGTGAGTCAATGGAAGAAAAACTGTTTTTT.

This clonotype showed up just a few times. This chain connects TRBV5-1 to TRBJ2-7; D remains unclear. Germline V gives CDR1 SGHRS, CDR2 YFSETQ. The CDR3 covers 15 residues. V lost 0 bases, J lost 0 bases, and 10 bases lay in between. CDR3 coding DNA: TGCGCCAGCAGCTTGGGGACGCAGATCTCCTACGAGCAGTACTTC. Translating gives CASSLGTQISYEQYF.

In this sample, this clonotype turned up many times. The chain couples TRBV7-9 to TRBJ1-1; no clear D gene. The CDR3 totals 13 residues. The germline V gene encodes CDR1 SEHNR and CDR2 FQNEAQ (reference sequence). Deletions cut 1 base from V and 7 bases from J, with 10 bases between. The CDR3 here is CASSLGGIYEAFF. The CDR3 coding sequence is TGTGCCAGCAGCTTAGGAGGGATTTATGAAGCTTTCTTT.

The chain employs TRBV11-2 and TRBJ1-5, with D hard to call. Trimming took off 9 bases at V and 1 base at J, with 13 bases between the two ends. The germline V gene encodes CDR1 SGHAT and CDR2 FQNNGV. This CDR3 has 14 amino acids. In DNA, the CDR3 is TGTGCCAGTAGTTCGGTGGTGAGCAATCAGCCCCAGCATTTT. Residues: CASSSVVSNQPQHF. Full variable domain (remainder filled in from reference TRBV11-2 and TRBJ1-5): EAGVAQSPRYKIIEKRQSVAFWCNPISGHATLYWYQQILGQGPKLLIQFQNNGVVDDSQLPKDRFSAERLKGVDSTLKIQPAKLEDSAVYLCASSSVVSNQPQHFGDGTRLSIL.

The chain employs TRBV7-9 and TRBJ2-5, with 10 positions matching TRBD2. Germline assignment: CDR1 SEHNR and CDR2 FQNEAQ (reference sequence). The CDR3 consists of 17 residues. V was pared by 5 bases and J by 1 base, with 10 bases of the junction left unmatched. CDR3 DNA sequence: TGTGCCAGCAGCGTTGACCTAGCGGGGGTCTTCCAAGAGACCCAGTACTTC. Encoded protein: CASSVDLAGVFQETQYF.

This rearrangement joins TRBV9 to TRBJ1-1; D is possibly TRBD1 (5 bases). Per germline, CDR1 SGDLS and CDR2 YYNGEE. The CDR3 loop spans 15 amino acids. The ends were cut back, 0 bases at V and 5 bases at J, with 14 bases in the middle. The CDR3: CASSVEGSGVTEAFF. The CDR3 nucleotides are TGTGCCAGCAGCGTAGAGGGATCGGGGGTAACTGAAGCTTTCTTT.

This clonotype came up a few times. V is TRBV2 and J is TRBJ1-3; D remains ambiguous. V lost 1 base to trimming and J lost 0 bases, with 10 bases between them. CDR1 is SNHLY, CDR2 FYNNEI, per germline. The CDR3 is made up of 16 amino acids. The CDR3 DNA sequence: TGTGCCAGCAGTGAAGTGGGGTCAGGCTCTGGAAACACCATATATTTT. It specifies CASSEVGSGSGNTIYF. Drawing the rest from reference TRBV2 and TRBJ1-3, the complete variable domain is EPEVTQTPSHQVTQMGQEVILRCVPISNHLYFYWYRQILGQKVEFLVSFYNNEISEKSEIFDDQFSVERPDGSNFTLKIRSTKLEDSAMYFCASSEVGSGSGNTIYFGEGSWLTVV.

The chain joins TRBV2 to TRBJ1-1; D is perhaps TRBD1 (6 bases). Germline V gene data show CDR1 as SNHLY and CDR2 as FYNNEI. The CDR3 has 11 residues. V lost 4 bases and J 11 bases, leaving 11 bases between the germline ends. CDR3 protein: CASSAGRGAFF. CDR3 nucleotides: TGTGCCAGCAGTGCTGGGAGGGGGGCTTTCTTT.

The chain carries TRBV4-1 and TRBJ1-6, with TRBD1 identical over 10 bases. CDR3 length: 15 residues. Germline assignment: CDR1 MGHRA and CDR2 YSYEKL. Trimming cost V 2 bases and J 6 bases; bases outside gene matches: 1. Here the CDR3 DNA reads TGCGCCAGCAGCCAAAGGACAGGGGGTAATTCACCCCTCCACTTT. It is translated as CASSQRTGGNSPLHF.